Listed here are 24 T cell receptor beta chains from one sample, sequenced in a study of cytomegalovirus exposure and HLA in healthy donors. Primers included in the PCR were 60 Vbeta and 13 Jbeta primers. The method was immunoSEQ multiplex PCR; TCRdb's version includes in-frame clones alone and lacks a portion of them. The sample holds approximately 60,000 clones, 70% to 85% seen once. Material for sequencing was PBMCs. These receptors all come from a man in his thirties or forties in good health and CMV-seronegative.

CDR3 coding DNA: TGTGCCAGCAGTCCTGGAGGAGACGAGCAGTACTTC. The encoded protein is CASSPGGDEQYF. This chain joins TRBV6-6 and TRBJ2-7, with a tentative D call TRBD2 (5 bases). CDR3 length: 12 residues. Trimming removed 5 bases from V and 5 bases from J, with 10 bases in between. Per the germline V gene, CDR1 is MNHNY and CDR2 is SVGAGI (reference sequence).

This clone was detected only a few times. This chain links TRBV7-2 with TRBJ1-1, with 7 bases lining up with TRBD1. V was clipped by 3 bases and J by 10 bases; unmatched bases: 5. Germline-derived CDR1 and CDR2 are SGHTA and FQGNSA. The CDR3 is made up of 12 amino acids. CDR3 DNA sequence: TGTGCCAGCAGCTTGCCCCGACAGGGAGCTTTCTTT. This codes for CASSLPRQGAFF.

The V call is TRBV29-1, the J call TRBJ2-7; TRBD1 agrees at 7 bases. The V and J ends lost 6 bases and 5 bases, in that order; junction bases with no gene match: 10. This CDR3 contains 13 residues. In germline, CDR1 is SQVTM, CDR2 ANQGSEA. The CDR3 is CSVVEGAVNEQYF. In DNA form, the CDR3 reads TGCAGCGTCGTTGAGGGGGCAGTCAACGAGCAGTACTTC.

The chain is built from TRBV13 and TRBJ2-7; 8 bases map to TRBD1. With 5 bases clipped from V and 2 bases from J, the junction kept 5 bases outside the gene matches. The CDR3 totals 14 residues. Germline CDR1 PRHDT, CDR2 FYEKMQ (reference sequence). In DNA form, the CDR3 reads TGTGCCAGCAGCCCGGGACAGGCTCCCTACGAGCAGTACTTC. Its translation is CASSPGQAPYEQYF.

This clone has just a few counts. This chain joins TRBV6-6 and TRBJ2-3, with a possible D match to TRBD2 (6 bases). Germline CDR1 reads MNHNY; CDR2 reads SVGAGI (reference sequence). The CDR3 covers 15 residues. The V gene lost 5 bases and the J gene lost 4 bases, with 16 bases spanning the gap. CDR3 sequence reads: CASSTTSPVPDTQYF. DNA of the CDR3: TGTGCCAGCAGTACGACTAGTCCCGTTCCAGATACGCAGTATTTT.

The chain's CDR3 is CSVAGTSGSTDTQYF. The DNA of the CDR3 is TGCAGCGTTGCCGGGACTAGCGGGAGTACAGATACGCAGTATTTT. This rearrangement joins TRBV29-1 to TRBJ2-3; 14 positions agree with TRBD2. Trimming at V came to 4 bases and at J to 3 bases, leaving 3 bases not matched to a gene. This CDR3 comprises 15 residues. Germline CDR1 and CDR2: SQVTM and ANQGSEA.

This clone has a single count. The rearrangement uses TRBV7-9 and TRBJ2-7; 10 nucleotides line up with TRBD1. CDR1 and CDR2 from the germline V gene are SEHNR and FQNEAQ (reference sequence). There are 15 residues in the CDR3. Germline trimming cut 7 bases from V and 2 bases from J; bases unmatched to any gene: 8. This chain's CDR3 is CASNRGQGEPYEQYF. Written as DNA, the CDR3 is TGTGCCAGCAACAGAGGACAGGGGGAGCCCTACGAGCAGTACTTC.

The chain uses TRBV6-1 and TRBJ2-6, with 10 bases aligning to TRBD2. V trimming: 4 bases; J trimming: 0 bases; junction bases outside the gene matches: 9. This CDR3 region has 19 residues. Per germline, CDR1 MNHNS and CDR2 SASEGT. The CDR3 sequence: CASSGVAGGLSSGANVLTF. The DNA of the CDR3 is TGTGCCAGCAGTGGGGTAGCGGGAGGACTTAGCTCTGGGGCCAACGTCCTGACTTTC.

This chain links TRBV2 with TRBJ2-6; D may be TRBD2 (5 bases). This CDR3 contains 14 residues. CDR1 and CDR2 from the germline V gene are SNHLY and FYNNEI. V was cut by 6 bases and J by 5 bases, with 11 bases left in between. CDR3 sequence reads: CASRDSVWANVLTF. Here the CDR3 DNA reads TGTGCCAGCAGGGATAGCGTGTGGGCCAACGTCCTGACTTTC.

The rearrangement uses TRBV19 and TRBJ2-3; 9 nucleotides agree with TRBD1. The CDR3 has 15 residues. J gave up 1 base and V 3 bases, and 2 bases lay outside the gene matches. Germline loops: CDR1 LNHDA, CDR2 SQIVND (reference sequence). CDR3 bases: TGTGCCAGTAGTATCGACAGGGGGGGCACAGATACGCAGTATTTT. Translating it yields CASSIDRGGTDTQYF.

This clone was observed a few times. The J gene is TRBJ1-3, the V gene TRBV6-5; D unresolved. Germline CDR1 is MNHEY and CDR2 is SVGAGI. The CDR3 has 13 residues. Trimming stripped 2 bases from V and 7 bases from J, with 9 bases between. This CDR3 is CASSYGPRNTIYF. CDR3 sequence (DNA): TGTGCCAGCAGTTACGGTCCGAGGAACACCATATATTTT.

The chain recombines TRBV7-6 with TRBJ2-1, with 9 bases that match TRBD1. Unmatched junction bases numbered 11, after V lost 5 bases and J lost 3 bases. From germline, CDR1 is SGHVS and CDR2 FNYEAQ. The CDR3 contains 17 residues. CDR3 coding DNA: TGTGCCAGCAGCGAGGGGACAGGGTTTGGGGTCTACAATGAGCAGTTCTTC. Amino acids: CASSEGTGFGVYNEQFF.

The J gene is TRBJ1-1, the V gene TRBV11-3; a possible D gene is TRBD1 (6 bases). CDR3 size: 16 residues. V gave up 5 bases and J gave up 0 bases, with 16 bases separating them. Germline CDR1 reads SGHNT; CDR2 reads YENEEA. The CDR3 nucleotides are TGTGCCAGCAGCCGAACGGCTTGGACAGTGAACACTGAAGCTTTCTTT. This sequence encodes CASSRTAWTVNTEAFF. Full variable domain (outside the CDR3, taken from reference TRBV11-3 and TRBJ1-1): EAGVVQSPRYKIIEKKQPVAFWCNPISGHNTLYWYLQNLGQGPELLIRYENEEAVDDSQLPKDRFSAERLKGVDSTLKIQPAELGDSAVYLCASSRTAWTVNTEAFFGQGTRLTVV.

This chain uses TRBV5-6 with TRBJ1-2; the match to TRBD1 covers 8 bases. This CDR3 has 15 amino acids. Germline V lookup: CDR1 SGHDT, CDR2 YYEEEE. The V gene end was trimmed by 3 bases and the J gene end by 6 bases; junction bases not matched to a gene: 10. CDR3 in amino acids: CASSYRQGLVDGYTF. The CDR3 region has the DNA TGTGCCAGCAGCTACCGACAGGGGTTGGTTGATGGCTACACCTTC.

The gene calls are TRBV9 and TRBJ2-7; 7 bases are a match to TRBD2. With 3 bases clipped from V and 4 bases from J, the junction kept 7 bases outside the gene matches. In germline, CDR1 is SGDLS, CDR2 YYNGEE. The CDR3 covers 14 residues. The CDR3 DNA follows: TGTGCCAGCAGCGGGGCTAGCGGCTTATACGAGCAGTACTTC. Amino acid sequence: CASSGASGLYEQYF.

The chain couples TRBV27 to TRBJ2-7; a weak D match, TRBD2 (6 bases). Deletions cut 5 bases from V and 6 bases from J, with 14 bases between. The CDR3 consists of 13 residues. Germline-derived CDR1 and CDR2 are MNHEY and SMNVEV (reference sequence). CDR3 residues: CASSLWGSGEQYF. CDR3 bases: TGTGCCAGCAGTCTTTGGGGTAGCGGCGAGCAGTACTTC.

The genes are TRBV15 and TRBJ2-7; 7 bases fit TRBD1. The CDR3 sequence is 15 residues long. Per the germline V gene, CDR1 is LNHNV and CDR2 is YYDKDF (reference sequence). The V gene end was trimmed by 1 base and the J gene end by 0 bases; junction bases not matched to a gene: 3. CDR3 nucleotide sequence: TGTGCCACCAGCAGAGGGACAGGCCTCTCCTACGAGCAGTACTTC. Amino acids: CATSRGTGLSYEQYF.

V usage is TRBV28 and J usage is TRBJ1-5; D perhaps matches TRBD1 (5 bases). Trimming shortened V by 6 bases and J by 6 bases, and 15 bases separated the two germline ends. The CDR3 length is 14 residues. The V gene's germline CDR1 is MDHEN and CDR2 SYDVKM. The CDR3 DNA reads as TGTGCCAGCAGCTTAGGCGGCAGGGTTCAGCCCCAGCATTTT. It codes for CASSLGGRVQPQHF. The full variable domain, completed using reference TRBV28 and TRBJ1-5, is DVKVTQSSRYLVKRTGEKVFLECVQDMDHENMFWYRQDPGLGLRLIYFSYDVKMKEKGDIPEGYSVSREKKERFSLILESASTNQTSMYLCASSLGGRVQPQHFGDGTRLSIL.

The chain is built from TRBV29-1 and TRBJ2-7, with 7 bases that match TRBD1. This CDR3 contains 16 residues. In germline, CDR1 is SQVTM, CDR2 ANQGSEA. V lost 4 bases to trimming and J lost 1 base; unmatched junction nucleotides: 13. The CDR3 DNA sequence: TGCAGCGTTGGTGACAGGGCCTTCTTCCGTTCCTACGAGCAGTACTTC. Translating it yields CSVGDRAFFRSYEQYF.

The chain is built from TRBV28 and TRBJ2-7; 13 bases agree with TRBD2. Trimming took 6 bases from V and 5 from J; bases not matched to a gene: 7. This CDR3 is 15 amino acids long. CDR1 MDHEN and CDR2 SYDVKM come from the germline V gene. The CDR3 sequence is CASSKLAGGPNEQYF. DNA for the CDR3: TGTGCCAGCAGCAAACTAGCGGGGGGGCCGAACGAGCAGTACTTC.

The rearrangement joins TRBV18 to TRBJ2-1; 16 bases agree with TRBD2. The CDR3 runs to 16 residues. Germline V CDR1 and CDR2: KGHSH, LQKENI. With 1 base clipped from V and 7 bases from J, the junction kept 1 base outside the gene matches. CDR3 DNA sequence: TGTGCCAGCTCACCACTGGGACTAGCGGGAGGGAATGAGCAGTTCTTC. Amino acid sequence: CASSPLGLAGGNEQFF.

The sample holds one count of this clone. The J gene is TRBJ2-7, the V gene TRBV6-5; the match to TRBD1 covers 7 bases. Looked up from germline, CDR1 is MNHEY and CDR2 is SVGAGI. V lost 2 bases, J lost 1 base, and 8 bases stayed unmatched. The CDR3 loop spans 16 amino acids. Here the CDR3 DNA reads TGTGCCAGCAGTTACGACAGGGCCCCTCGATCCTACGAGCAGTACTTC. Translation gives CASSYDRAPRSYEQYF.

The chain joins TRBV7-2 to TRBJ1-1; D is perhaps TRBD1 (6 bases). Germline V gives CDR1 SGHTA, CDR2 FQGNSA. Trimming shortened V by 9 bases and J by 4 bases, and 18 bases separated the two germline ends. This CDR3 is 14 amino acids long. The CDR3 coding sequence is TGTGCCAGTAGGGTGGACCAGGGGTCCACTGAAGCTTTCTTT. Protein: CASRVDQGSTEAFF.

The J gene is TRBJ1-4, the V gene TRBV25-1, with 8 bases that match TRBD1. The germline V gene has CDR1 MGHDK and CDR2 SYGVNS. V lost 8 bases and J lost 6; bases outside the gene matches: 8. This CDR3 is built from 14 residues. The CDR3 DNA reads TGTGCCAGCCGTGGACAGGGAATGTATGAAAAACTGTTTTTT. Translated, it gives CASRGQGMYEKLFF.